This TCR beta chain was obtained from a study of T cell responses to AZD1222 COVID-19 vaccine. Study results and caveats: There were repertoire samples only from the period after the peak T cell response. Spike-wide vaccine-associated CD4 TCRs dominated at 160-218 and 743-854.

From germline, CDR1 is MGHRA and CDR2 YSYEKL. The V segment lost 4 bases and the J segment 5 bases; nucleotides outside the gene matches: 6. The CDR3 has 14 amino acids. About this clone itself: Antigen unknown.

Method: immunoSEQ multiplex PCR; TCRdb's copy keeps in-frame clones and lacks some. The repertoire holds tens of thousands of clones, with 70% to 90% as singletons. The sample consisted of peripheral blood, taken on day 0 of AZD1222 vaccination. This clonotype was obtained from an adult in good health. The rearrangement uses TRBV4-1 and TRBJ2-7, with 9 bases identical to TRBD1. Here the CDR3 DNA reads TGCGCCAGCAGCCGGACGGGACAGGGAGACGAGCAGTACTTC. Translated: CASSRTGQGDEQYF.